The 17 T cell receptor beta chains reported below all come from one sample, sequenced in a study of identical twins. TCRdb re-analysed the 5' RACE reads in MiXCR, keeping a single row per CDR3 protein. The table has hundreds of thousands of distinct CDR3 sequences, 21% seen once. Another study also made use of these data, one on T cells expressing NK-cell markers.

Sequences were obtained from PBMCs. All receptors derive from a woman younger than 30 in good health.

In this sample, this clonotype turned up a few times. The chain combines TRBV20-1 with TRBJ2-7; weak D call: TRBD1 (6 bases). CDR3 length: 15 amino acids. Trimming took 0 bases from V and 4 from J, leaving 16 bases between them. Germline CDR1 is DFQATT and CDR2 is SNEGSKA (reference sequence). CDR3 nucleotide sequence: TGCAGTGCTAGAGATGGGGGCGGTCGGGGTTACGAGCAGTACTTC. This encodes CSARDGGGRGYEQYF.

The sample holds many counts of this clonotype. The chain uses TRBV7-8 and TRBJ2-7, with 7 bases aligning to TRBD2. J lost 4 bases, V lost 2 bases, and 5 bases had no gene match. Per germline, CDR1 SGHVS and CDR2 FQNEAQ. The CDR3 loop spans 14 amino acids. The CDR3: CASSLSGGGYEQYF. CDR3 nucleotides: TGTGCCAGCAGCTTATCGGGCGGGGGTTACGAGCAGTACTTC.

CDR3 loop: CASSSMRGQGDLSYEQYF. CDR3 in DNA: TGTGCCAGCAGTTCTATGAGAGGACAGGGTGATCTTTCCTACGAGCAGTACTTC. This chain uses TRBV11-1 with TRBJ2-7, with 8 bases matching TRBD1. Germline V gene sequence: CDR1 SGHAT, CDR2 FQDESV (reference sequence). The V and J ends lost 6 bases and 1 base, in that order; junction bases with no gene match: 17. The CDR3 extends over 18 amino acids.

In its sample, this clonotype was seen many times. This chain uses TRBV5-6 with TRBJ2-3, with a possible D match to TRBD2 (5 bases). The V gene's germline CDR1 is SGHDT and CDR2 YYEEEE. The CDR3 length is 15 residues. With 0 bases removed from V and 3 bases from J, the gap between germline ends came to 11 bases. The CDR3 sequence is CASSLGLARTDTQYF. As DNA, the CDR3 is TGTGCCAGCAGCTTGGGTCTAGCCCGGACAGATACGCAGTATTTT.

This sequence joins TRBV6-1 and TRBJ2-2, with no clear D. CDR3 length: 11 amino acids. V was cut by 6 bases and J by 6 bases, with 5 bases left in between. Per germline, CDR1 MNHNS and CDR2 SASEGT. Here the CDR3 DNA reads TGTGCCAGCAGCGATCCCGGGGAGCTGTTTTTT. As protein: CASSDPGELFF.

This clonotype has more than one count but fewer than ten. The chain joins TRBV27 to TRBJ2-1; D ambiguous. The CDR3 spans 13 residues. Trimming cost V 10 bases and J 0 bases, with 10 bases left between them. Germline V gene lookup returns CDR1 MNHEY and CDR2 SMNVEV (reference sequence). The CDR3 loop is CATTPASYNEQFF. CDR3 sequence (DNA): TGTGCCACCACACCCGCCTCCTACAATGAGCAGTTCTTC.

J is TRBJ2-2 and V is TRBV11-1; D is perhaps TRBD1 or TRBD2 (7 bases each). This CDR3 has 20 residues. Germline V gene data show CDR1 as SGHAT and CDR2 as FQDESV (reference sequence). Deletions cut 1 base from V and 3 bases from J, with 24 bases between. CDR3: CASSLVGGDSERVDTGELFF. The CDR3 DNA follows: TGTGCCAGCAGCTTAGTAGGGGGGGACAGCGAAAGGGTCGACACCGGGGAGCTGTTTTTT.

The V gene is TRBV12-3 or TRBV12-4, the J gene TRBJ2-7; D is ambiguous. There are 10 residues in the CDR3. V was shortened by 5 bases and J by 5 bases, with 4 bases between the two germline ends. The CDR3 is CASSHHEQYF. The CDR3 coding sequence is TGTGCCAGCAGTCACCACGAGCAGTACTTC.

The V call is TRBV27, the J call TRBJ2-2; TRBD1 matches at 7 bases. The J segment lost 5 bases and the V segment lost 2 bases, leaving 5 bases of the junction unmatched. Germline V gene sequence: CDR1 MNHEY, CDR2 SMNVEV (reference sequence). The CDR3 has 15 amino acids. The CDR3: CASSLRQGETGELFF. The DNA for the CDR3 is TGTGCCAGCAGTTTAAGACAGGGAGAAACCGGGGAGCTGTTTTTT.

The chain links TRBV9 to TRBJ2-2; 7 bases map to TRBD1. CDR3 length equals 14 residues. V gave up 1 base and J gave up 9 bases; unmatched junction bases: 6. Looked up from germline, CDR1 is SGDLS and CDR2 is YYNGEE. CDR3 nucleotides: TGTGCCAGCAGCGTAAACTCGGACAGGCGGGAGCTGTTTTTT. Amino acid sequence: CASSVNSDRRELFF.

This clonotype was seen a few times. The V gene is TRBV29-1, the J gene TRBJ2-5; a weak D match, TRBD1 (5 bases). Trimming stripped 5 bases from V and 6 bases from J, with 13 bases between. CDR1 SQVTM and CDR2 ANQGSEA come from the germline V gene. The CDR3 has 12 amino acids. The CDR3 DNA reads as TGCAGCGTTCCAGAGCAGGGAAAGACCCAGTACTTC. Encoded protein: CSVPEQGKTQYF.

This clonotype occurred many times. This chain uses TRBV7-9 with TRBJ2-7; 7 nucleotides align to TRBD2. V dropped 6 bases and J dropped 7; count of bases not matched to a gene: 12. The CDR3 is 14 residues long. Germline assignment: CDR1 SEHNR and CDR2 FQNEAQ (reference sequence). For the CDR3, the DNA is TGTGCCAGCAGTCCCGGGGGAGGGGAGGAAGAGCAGTACTTC. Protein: CASSPGGGEEEQYF.

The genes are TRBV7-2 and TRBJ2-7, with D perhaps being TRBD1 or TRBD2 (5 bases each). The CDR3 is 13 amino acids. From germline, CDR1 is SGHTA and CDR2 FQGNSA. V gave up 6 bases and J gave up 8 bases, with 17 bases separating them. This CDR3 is CASSFSAEGKQYF. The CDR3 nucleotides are TGTGCCAGCAGTTTTAGTGCTGAGGGGAAGCAGTACTTC.

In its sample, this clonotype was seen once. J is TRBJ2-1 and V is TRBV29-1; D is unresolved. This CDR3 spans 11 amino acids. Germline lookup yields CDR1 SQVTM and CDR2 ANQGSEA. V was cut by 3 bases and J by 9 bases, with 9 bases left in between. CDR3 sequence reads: CSVEGRLEQFF. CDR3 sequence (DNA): TGCAGCGTTGAGGGAAGGCTTGAGCAGTTCTTC.

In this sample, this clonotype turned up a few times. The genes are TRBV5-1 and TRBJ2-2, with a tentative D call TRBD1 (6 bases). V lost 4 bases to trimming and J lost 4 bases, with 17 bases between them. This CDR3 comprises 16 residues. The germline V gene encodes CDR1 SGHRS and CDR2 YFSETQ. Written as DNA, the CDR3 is TGCGCCAGCAGCACACAGGGACCACCCAGCACCGGGGAGCTGTTTTTT. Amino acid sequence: CASSTQGPPSTGELFF. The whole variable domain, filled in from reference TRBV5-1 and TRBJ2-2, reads KAGVTQTPRYLIKTRGQQVTLSCSPISGHRSVSWYQQTPGQGLQFLFEYFSETQRNKGNFPGRFSGRQFSNSRSEMNVSTLELGDSALYLCASSTQGPPSTGELFFGEGSRLTVL.

CDR3: CASSLPGEQPQHF. The CDR3, as DNA: TGTGCCAGCAGCCTCCCAGGGGAGCAGCCCCAGCATTTT. V is TRBV7-9 and J is TRBJ1-5; possible D gene TRBD1, 6 bases. Trimming removed 5 bases from V and 7 bases from J, with 12 bases in between. CDR3 length: 13 residues. CDR1 SEHNR and CDR2 FQNEAQ come from the germline V gene (reference sequence).

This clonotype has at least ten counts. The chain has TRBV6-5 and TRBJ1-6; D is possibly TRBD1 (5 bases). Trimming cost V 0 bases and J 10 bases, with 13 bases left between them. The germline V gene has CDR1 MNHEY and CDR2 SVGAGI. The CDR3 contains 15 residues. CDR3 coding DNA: TGTGCCAGCAGTTACTCAGGGCAGGGTGACTCACCCCTCCACTTT. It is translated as CASSYSGQGDSPLHF.